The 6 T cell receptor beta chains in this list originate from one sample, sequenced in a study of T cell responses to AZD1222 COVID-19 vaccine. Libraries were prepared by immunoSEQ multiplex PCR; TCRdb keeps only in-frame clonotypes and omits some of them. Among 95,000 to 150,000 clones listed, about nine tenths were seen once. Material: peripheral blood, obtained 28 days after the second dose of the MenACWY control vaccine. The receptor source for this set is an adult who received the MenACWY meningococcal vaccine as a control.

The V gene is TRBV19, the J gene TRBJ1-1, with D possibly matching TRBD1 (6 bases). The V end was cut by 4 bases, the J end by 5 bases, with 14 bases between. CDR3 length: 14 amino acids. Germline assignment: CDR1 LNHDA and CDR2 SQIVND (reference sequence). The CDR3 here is CASSNPQGRTEAFF. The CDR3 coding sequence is TGTGCCAGTAGTAATCCTCAGGGGAGGACTGAAGCTTTCTTT.

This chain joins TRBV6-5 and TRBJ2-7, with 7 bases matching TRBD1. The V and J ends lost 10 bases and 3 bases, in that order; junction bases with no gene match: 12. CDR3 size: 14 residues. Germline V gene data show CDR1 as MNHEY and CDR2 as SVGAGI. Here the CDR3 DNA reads TGTGCCACCTCTCGACAGGGCCCAGACTACGAGCAGTACTTC. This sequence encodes CATSRQGPDYEQYF.

The CDR3 here is CASSSNSGTSGGALEQFF. DNA for the CDR3: TGTGCCAGCAGCTCCAACTCCGGGACTAGCGGGGGGGCCCTTGAGCAGTTCTTC. The J gene is TRBJ2-1, the V gene TRBV11-2, with 16 bases identical to TRBD2. The CDR3 consists of 18 residues. The germline gives CDR1 SGHAT, CDR2 FQNNGV. V was clipped by 4 bases and J by 9 bases; unmatched bases: 12.

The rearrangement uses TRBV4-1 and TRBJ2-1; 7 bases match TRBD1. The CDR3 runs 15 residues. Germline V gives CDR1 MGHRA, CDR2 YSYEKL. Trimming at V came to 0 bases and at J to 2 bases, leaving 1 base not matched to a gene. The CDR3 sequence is CASSQEQGTYNEQFF. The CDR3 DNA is TGCGCCAGCAGCCAAGAACAGGGGACCTACAATGAGCAGTTCTTC.

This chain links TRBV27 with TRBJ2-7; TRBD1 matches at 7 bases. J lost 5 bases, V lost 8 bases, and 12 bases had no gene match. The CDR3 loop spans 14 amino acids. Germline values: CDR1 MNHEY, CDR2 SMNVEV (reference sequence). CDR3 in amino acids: CASRNRDREDEQYV. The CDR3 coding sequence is TGTGCCAGCCGGAACCGGGACAGAGAGGACGAGCAGTACGTC.

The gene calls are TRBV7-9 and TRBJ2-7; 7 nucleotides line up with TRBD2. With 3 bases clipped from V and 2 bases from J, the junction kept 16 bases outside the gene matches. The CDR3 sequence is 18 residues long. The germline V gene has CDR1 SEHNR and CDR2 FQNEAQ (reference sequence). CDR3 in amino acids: CASSFPTRTSALTYEQYF. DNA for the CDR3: TGTGCCAGCAGCTTTCCAACCCGCACTAGCGCCCTGACCTACGAGCAGTACTTC.